This paragraph covers one TCR beta chain sequence. This clone occurred a few times. The specificity of this receptor is unknown. Base qualities are not recorded, but no much larger clone differs from it by a single base. The CDR3 spans 18 residues, from the cysteine through the phenylalanine. The entry retains the CDR3 DNA only, 54 bases that are in frame from base 1. Compared with germline, V lacks 4 bases and J lacks 0 bases; bases without a gene match: 15. The CDR1 and CDR2 encoded by the germline V gene (reference sequence) are SEHNR and FQNEAQ. The record originates from a study of cytomegalovirus exposure and HLA in healthy donors (TCRdb year 2017). With respect to the entire study: According to an earlier analysis of 587 of the donors, about 179 million T cells yielded over 100 million unique TCR beta sequences and around 280 Gb of sequence data. Besides the first cohort of approximately 710 subjects, a separate validation cohort made up of roughly 130 different subjects was used. An early release that covered several hundred HLA-typed donors contained around 330 gigabases of sequencing data and tens of millions of unique TCR sequences. The genetic ancestry cluster associated with self-reported Caucasian donors included 81% of the approximately 410 genotyped donors. The study aimed to test whether cataloging public T cell receptors could reveal signatures of past pathogen exposure. Donor age, sex, ethnicity and CMV serostatus were compiled alongside the repertoire data. Every discovery cohort repertoire had been produced on one sequencing platform. HLA typing covered class I and class II loci at four-digit resolution. Typing coverage differed by locus: A, B, C, DRB1 and DQB1 were typed in roughly 620-630 donors, DQA1 in approximately 520, DPA1 in 600 to 610, and DPB1 in 472. The T cell repertoires of some 670 subjects were profiled by immunosequencing and related to cytomegalovirus serostatus. The study combined high-throughput TCR immunosequencing, statistical association of individual TCRs with disease status, and machine learning to predict cytomegalovirus infection status. A later genetic analysis took genome-wide SNP genotypes for about three fifths of the 666 donors and used that subset as a discovery cohort. On average, around 230,000 unique TCR beta nucleotide sequences were sequenced per donor among 350 to 400 genotyped donors of the cohort, with about 17% of those sequences being non-productive. Rather than drawing on any new phenotypic data, the later analysis identified candidate immune exposures from TCR beta sequences and the way those sequences occurred across donors. To decide whether each TCR beta V gene segment behaved as functional or pseudogenic, an earlier analysis of approximately 600 of the donors relied on high-throughput TCR beta sequencing. A later analysis re-analyzed previously published TCR beta repertoires from 666 donors and added high-resolution HLA genotyping to study TCR occurrence patterns. Roughly 5 DR-DQ haplotypes were handled as single units for association and clustering, since linkage in the cohort was strong.

Overall results and qualifications from the work: In this cohort, only TCR beta chains were sequenced, and detectable features were limited by the absence of alpha or paired-chain data. Immune exposure information for the cohort was limited to CMV serostatus. Compared with the roughly 700-donor mean, donors in an Asian-associated ancestry cluster had fewer N-insertions in productive TCRs, according to a later genetic analysis. A later genetic analysis associated a missense DCLRE1C variant with V-gene and J-gene trimming of TCR beta chains, and an independent cohort replicated the association. When HLA alleles, especially DR and DQ, strongly co-occurred, TCR associations were difficult to assign to individual alleles. Specific HLA alleles were associated with 15,000 to 20,000 TCR beta sequences at a false discovery rate of 0.05 in a later analysis. Linkage disequilibrium might explain the correlated functional status among segregating V segments, but an unknown experimental factor could not be excluded. Most TCR sequences were seen in very few donors, while some public TCRs were found in many individuals. Broadly in line with IMGT annotations, most TCR beta V segments showed up in productive rearrangements about 90% or about 30% of the time in an earlier analysis of several hundred of the donors. The 87-base-pair reads could not distinguish some IMGT-functional V segments, including TRBV6-2 and TRBV6-3, so those segments were excluded. A later analysis found that most CMV-associated TCR beta chains appeared HLA-restricted, with HLA associations seemingly driven largely by CMV exposure. Several of the top co-occurrence clusters appeared to be linked to parvovirus B19, influenza, CMV and Epstein-Barr virus, according to a later analysis. A further reported finding was that TCR beta sequences accurately predicted the HLA-A and HLA-B alleles for most subjects in the first cohort. A cluster of highly shared sequence variants was judged likely to represent a technical artifact of the sequencing pipeline. The classifier was reported to diagnose cytomegalovirus status with high specificity and sensitivity in both the original cohort and the validation cohort. According to a later analysis, TCR association rates differed among HLA loci, with DRB1 alleles showing the most associated TCRs and HLA-C alleles showing the fewest. Presence/absence analyses assumed roughly uniform sequencing depth across donors, an assumption that may not hold. In a later analysis, HLA-associated TCR beta chains were found to be more clonally expanded and to have lower generation probabilities than equally common non-associated chains. HLA typing was unavailable for some donors at each locus, so association tests used only the typed subset. It was suggested by the authors that the approach could potentially be generalized to other disease states and immunological phenotypes. In the study, 150 to 200 TCR beta chains were listed as associated with cytomegalovirus. Three of the identified cytomegalovirus-associated TCR beta chains were confirmed in vitro to be specific for cytomegalovirus antigens. Because counts were too low, seventeen rarely observed V segments, including chromosome 9 orphons, were excluded from the earlier analysis of some 540 of the donors.

The library was prepared using the immunoSEQ multiplex PCR assay. A mixture of 60 forward primers for TCR Vbeta segments and 13 reverse primers for TCR Jbeta segments was used in the multiplex PCR. A multiplex PCR assay on genomic DNA amplified the CDR3 region of rearranged TCR beta genes. On the Illumina HiSeq System, the amplified TCR beta libraries were sequenced as 87-base-pair reads. The published analysis was carried out like this. A later analysis counted about 80 million unique TCR beta chains across the 640 or so repertoires, and some 12 million of these chains were shared by at least two donors. Raw reads were error-corrected and collapsed into unique sequences by a nearest-neighbor algorithm in which closely related sequences were merged to remove PCR and sequencing errors. To assign V, D and J gene segments, CDR3 sequences were aligned to IMGT reference sequences. For a sequence to be retained, a match of at least six nucleotides to both a V gene segment and a J gene segment was required. A rearrangement was called productive if the CDR3 had no stop codons and remained in frame with V and J, and every other rearrangement was called non-productive. Following IMGT convention, CDR3 was defined as the stretch from the second conserved V-encoded cysteine to the conserved J-encoded phenylalanine. In an earlier analysis of more than 550 of the donors, sequences lacking an unambiguous match to a single V gene segment were excluded. In an earlier analysis of 587 of the donors, a V segment was called functional when productive rearrangements were above 56.7%, and segregating when the standard deviation between donors exceeded 5%. A statistical classification framework was developed to diagnose cytomegalovirus status using the catalog of TCR beta chain sequences. In a later analysis, V and J genes were assigned by comparing TCR nucleotide sequences against IMGT/GENE-DB human TR gene sequences. The TCRdist pipeline was used in a later analysis to assign CDR3 sequences and most-parsimonious VDJ recombination scenarios. In a later analysis, each TCR beta chain was defined by its CDR3 amino acid sequence together with its V-gene family, and reads without a unique V-gene family were excluded. In a later analysis, 500 to 700 highly shared, low-generation-probability nucleotide sequences were removed to address suspected cross-contamination and a sequencing artifact. A later analysis calculated a clonal expansion index for each public chain from normalized within-repertoire ranks of inferred template counts. In a later analysis, generation probabilities were computed with a VDJ recombination model fitted to out-of-frame rearrangements, and the resulting probabilities were checked against IGoR. Hypergeometric tests were used in a later analysis to score TCR-TCR, TCR-HLA and TCR-CMV co-occurrence, with a repertoire-size bias correction applied to the TCR pairs. To estimate false discovery rates, a later analysis permuted the HLA or CMV assignments 20 times. A later analysis grouped co-occurring TCRs with DBSCAN, adding TCRdist sequence similarity when clustering within HLA-allele-positive subsets. For co-occurrence clustering, repertoires with fewer than 30,000 or more than 120,000 public chains were excluded, along with roughly five repertoires with anomalous nucleotide sharing. TCRdb stores this immuneACCESS table with in-frame sequences only. Part of the clones is absent; in the studies checked, under half of the shortfall reflects unresolved V genes, and no reason is known for the rest. V, J and clone size were drawn from that table, and D and trimming were deduced from the DNA. The sample table lists about 190,000 clones, roughly 81% of them with a count of one. Around 3.3% of the sample is taken by the ten largest.

The cohort was made up of under 800 healthy bone marrow donors. All cohort members were sampled while nominally healthy, although unrecorded immune exposures were likely present. The donor tested CMV seropositive and was one of the 289 seropositive cohort members. Each donor provided a peripheral blood sample, and peripheral blood mononuclear cells were used for TCR beta sequencing. Genomic DNA extraction from the blood cell samples was performed with the Qiagen DNeasy Blood Extraction Kit. The chain links TRBV7-9 with TRBJ2-7; 7 central nucleotides agree with TRBD1. This TCR came from a woman aged 25 to 39 in good health and CMV-seropositive. Sequencing used PBMCs. The encoded CDR3 is CASSSKTGPNLNSYEQYF. The DNA sequence is TGTGCCAGCAGCTCGAAGACAGGGCCGAACTTAAACTCCTACGAGCAGTACTTC.